A single sample is the source of the 17 T cell receptor beta chains below, sequenced in a study of cytomegalovirus exposure and HLA in healthy donors. PCR employed 60 Vbeta and 13 Jbeta primers. Profiled with immunoSEQ multiplex PCR; TCRdb holds only in-frame clones, not every one. The sample lists some 84,000 clones, around four fifths seen once, with around 2.1% in the top ten. Sequenced: PBMCs. The receptors were gathered from a boy aged 5-17 years in good health and CMV-seronegative.

This chain joins TRBV5-6 and TRBJ2-1, with 11 bases that match TRBD2. The CDR3 is made up of 19 amino acids. Looked up from germline, CDR1 is SGHDT and CDR2 is YYEEEE. The J segment lost 4 bases and the V segment lost 0 bases, leaving 12 bases of the junction unmatched. The CDR3 sequence is CASSLEGTGLAGWYNEQFF. The CDR3 coding sequence is TGTGCCAGCAGCTTGGAGGGGACTGGACTAGCGGGTTGGTACAATGAGCAGTTCTTC.

A single count supports this clone. CDR3 amino acids: CAWSAHVTEAAFF. In nucleotides, the CDR3 is TGTGCCTGGAGTGCCCACGTAACGGAGGCAGCTTTCTTT. The chain couples TRBV30 to TRBJ1-1, with D unresolved. With 1 base removed from V and 10 bases from J, the gap between germline ends came to 16 bases. The CDR3 has 13 amino acids. CDR1 is GTSNPN and CDR2 is SVGIG in the germline V gene (reference sequence).

J is TRBJ2-7 and V is TRBV9; TRBD1 is a possible D gene (6 bases). CDR1 and CDR2 from the germline V gene are SGDLS and YYNGEE. This CDR3 region has 14 residues. V was cut by 3 bases and J by 1 base, with 11 bases left in between. For the CDR3, the DNA is TGTGCCAGCAGCGCCTTTACAGGGTCCTACGAGCAGTACTTC. This encodes CASSAFTGSYEQYF.

The V gene is TRBV6-6, the J gene TRBJ1-1; a possible D gene is TRBD1 (5 bases). There are 15 residues in the CDR3. CDR1 and CDR2 from the germline V gene are MNHNY and SVGAGI (reference sequence). Deletions cut 4 bases from V and 1 base from J, with 13 bases between. In nucleotides, the CDR3 is TGTGCCAGCAGTTCAAAAAGGGGCAAGAACACTGAAGCTTTCTTT. Encoded protein: CASSSKRGKNTEAFF.

The count of this clone is one. The chain has TRBV7-6 and TRBJ1-5, with unresolved D. Germline CDR1 SGHVS, CDR2 FNYEAQ. This CDR3 has 16 amino acids. Trimming took 4 bases from V and 3 from J, leaving 16 bases between them. The CDR3 sequence: CASSSGSRSLNQPQHF. The CDR3 region has the DNA TGTGCCAGCAGCTCGGGAAGCAGAAGTCTCAATCAGCCCCAGCATTTT. Looking up the rest from reference TRBV7-6 and TRBJ1-5 gives the full variable domain: GAGVSQSPRYKVTKRGQDVALRCDPISGHVSLYWYRQALGQGPEFLTYFNYEAQQDKSGLPNDRFSAERPEGSISTLTIQRTEQRDSAMYRCASSSGSRSLNQPQHFGDGTRLSIL.

V and J are TRBV4-3 and TRBJ2-2; D gene unclear. V lost 4 bases and J lost 8, with 8 bases in between. The CDR3 is 12 amino acids. Germline V lookup: CDR1 LGHNA, CDR2 YSLEER. The CDR3 DNA reads as TGCGCCAGCAGCCCCCCGAGTGGGGAGCTGTTTTTT. Amino acids: CASSPPSGELFF.

This clone showed up just a few times. This chain connects TRBV11-2 to TRBJ2-3; possible D gene TRBD2, 6 bases. Trimming shortened V by 5 bases and J by 0 bases, and 15 bases separated the two germline ends. CDR1 and CDR2 from the germline V gene are SGHAT and FQNNGV. The CDR3 sequence is 16 residues long. DNA of the CDR3: TGTGCCAGCAGCCTACCCCTAGCGCCGAGCACAGATACGCAGTATTTT. Translated: CASSLPLAPSTDTQYF.

This chain links TRBV6-5 with TRBJ2-7, with TRBD1 as a possible D gene (6 bases). The CDR3 runs 15 residues. Trimming took 4 bases from V and 3 from J, leaving 16 bases between them. Germline V gene data show CDR1 as MNHEY and CDR2 as SVGAGI. The CDR3 spells CASSSTGTSHYEQYF. CDR3 DNA sequence: TGTGCCAGCAGTTCCACAGGGACATCACACTACGAGCAGTACTTC.

In this sample, this clone turned up once. The junction departs from the called germline gene at one end, perhaps through a read error. This sequence joins TRBV6-6 and TRBJ2-1, with a tentative D call TRBD2 (6 bases). This CDR3 region has 16 residues. Germline loops: CDR1 MNHNY, CDR2 SVGAGI (reference sequence). CDR3 bases: TGTGCCAGCAGTGACTCGGGACTCTCCCTTTTCGATGAGCAGTTCTTC. This encodes CASSDSGLSLFDEQFF.

The V and J genes are TRBV29-1 and TRBJ2-1; D unclear. With 8 bases removed from V and 2 bases from J, the gap between germline ends came to 7 bases. From germline, CDR1 is SQVTM and CDR2 ANQGSEA. The CDR3 is 11 residues long. The CDR3 DNA sequence: TGCAGCTTCAGCGCCTACAATGAGCAGTTCTTC. Its protein product is CSFSAYNEQFF.

This chain uses TRBV7-2 with TRBJ2-2; D uncertain. Germline-derived CDR1 and CDR2 are SGHTA and FQGNSA. Trimming took 4 bases from V and 9 from J, leaving 12 bases between them. The length of the CDR3 is 13 residues. CDR3 amino acids: CASSSDKHRELFF. The CDR3 DNA reads as TGTGCCAGCAGCTCCGATAAGCACCGGGAGCTGTTTTTT.

This rearrangement joins TRBV2 to TRBJ2-7, with 9 bases matching TRBD1. The CDR3 extends over 14 amino acids. V lost 5 bases and J lost 4; bases outside the gene matches: 6. Looked up from germline, CDR1 is SNHLY and CDR2 is FYNNEI. CDR3 bases: TGTGCCAGCAGTTTTGGGACAGGGATTTACGAGCAGTACTTC. It is translated as CASSFGTGIYEQYF.

The CDR3 DNA reads as TGTGCCTGGAGTCTTCCCTACGAGCAGTACTTC. Amino acid sequence: CAWSLPYEQYF. This chain connects TRBV30 to TRBJ2-5; D ambiguous. The J call may be incorrect, as the DNA end agrees better with TRBJ2-7. The CDR3 extends over 11 amino acids. In germline, CDR1 is GTSNPN, CDR2 SVGIG (reference sequence).

A single count supports this clone. The V and J genes are TRBV5-4 and TRBJ2-7; 7 bases fit TRBD2. V dropped 4 bases and J dropped 0; count of bases not matched to a gene: 13. This CDR3 region has 17 residues. The germline V gene has CDR1 SGHNT and CDR2 YYREEE (reference sequence). For the CDR3, the DNA is TGTGCCAGCAGCGCGGGGGAGGCGGGAGTGAACTCCTACGAGCAGTACTTC. Translating gives CASSAGEAGVNSYEQYF.

The V call is TRBV28, the J call TRBJ1-1, with D hard to call. CDR3 size: 14 residues. With 8 bases removed from V and 1 base from J, the gap between germline ends came to 14 bases. The V gene's germline CDR1 is MDHEN and CDR2 SYDVKM. The CDR3 DNA is TGTGCCAGCCACCCGAATCGAGGGAACACTGAAGCTTTCTTT. As protein: CASHPNRGNTEAFF.

The rearrangement joins TRBV7-7 to TRBJ2-7; unclear D gene. The CDR3 contains 13 residues. Trimming took 4 bases from V and 5 from J, leaving 12 bases between them. Germline V gene lookup returns CDR1 SSHAT and CDR2 FNYEAQ (reference sequence). The CDR3, as DNA: TGTGCCAGCAGCTCCACCCTAAGCCACGAGCAGTACTTC. The encoded protein is CASSSTLSHEQYF.

This chain connects TRBV5-4 to TRBJ2-7, with D possibly being TRBD2 (5 bases). Trimming took off 3 bases at V and 7 bases at J, with 29 bases between the two ends. The CDR3 contains 18 residues. Germline V gene sequence: CDR1 SGHNT, CDR2 YYREEE (reference sequence). The CDR3 region has the DNA TGTGCCAGCAGCTCTACCTTGGCCGGGGTCCCGAGTCTAGGTGAGCAGTACTTC. It codes for CASSSTLAGVPSLGEQYF.